This T cell receptor beta chain was found in a study of naive and memory T cell subsets (dated by TCRdb to the late 2010s). With respect to the entire study: Sorted naive and memory T cell subsets from peripheral blood were analyzed in the study using a UMI-based, open-source pipeline for TCR alpha and beta sequencing. RNA was DNase-treated and reverse transcribed with TCR constant-region primers, mostly using SuperScript III. The functional CMV T cell responses agreed completely with IgG serology results.

According to the germline V gene (reference sequence), CDR1 reads DFQATT and CDR2 reads SNEGSKA. The V end gives up 2 bases and the J end 3 bases, leaving 7 bases in the junction not matched to a gene. Spanning cysteine to phenylalanine, the CDR3 consists of 14 amino acids. Only the CDR3 DNA is retained, 42 bases long and in frame from the first base. Beyond this particular receptor, the publication reports: RNA-based TCR counts may be affected by expression changes linked to T cell activation and differentiation. TCR abundance followed a power law whose exponent differed between naive and memory subsets but was consistent across the three individuals. After error correction, only a single occurrence was seen for over 95% of naive TCR sequences, so much steeper abundance distributions were produced than in memory subsets. In both CD4 and CD8 cells, a rise in Gini index and a fall in Shannon and inverse Simpson diversity were observed from naive through CM, EM and EMRA. The repertoire findings for the naive and memory subsets could not be validated against a ground truth, as none was available. A clonotype was defined as a single alpha or beta chain sequence rather than as a paired alpha/beta receptor.

Library preparation was by UMI-ligation and nested PCR. The beta constant-region primer was an equimolar mix of two oligonucleotides covering both TRBC1 and TRBC2. T4 RNA ligase 1 ligated a single-stranded oligonucleotide carrying the SP2 primer and a 12-nucleotide UMI to the cDNA 3' end. The ligated cDNA went through four rounds of PCR with nested alpha and beta constant-region primers together with the SP2 primer. The ligation reaction was kept at 16 degrees C for about 19-25 hours. PCR2 was usually performed as a SYBR Green qPCR and halted at a preset threshold so that over-amplification would not occur. Apart from the first purification, every purification step used Agencourt AMPure XP magnetic beads. Library amounts were measured by Qubit and library quality was assessed on a TapeStation, where the main peak was expected at around 650 bp. Pooled libraries were sequenced on an Illumina MiSeq with v2 2x251 paired-end kits, typically giving about 0.85-2 million reads per sample. Libraries were pooled at approximately 3.6 nM per sample, and roughly 4.5-8% PhiX was added to improve cluster recognition. Regarding the original processing steps: Using tag matching that tolerated one base-pair mismatch, Decombinator assigned V and J genes to FASTQ reads that had been processed by Demultiplexor. Collapsinator relied on UMIs to fix sequencing errors as well as frequency errors caused by PCR heterogeneity. CDR3Translator translated TCRs and extracted CDR3s from the conserved cysteine to the FGXG phenylalanine, flagging non-productive sequences. Gini, Shannon entropy and inverse Simpson indices were calculated on repertoires subsampled to equal numbers of UMI-defined TCRs. Clonotype abundance distributions were fitted to a power law by maximum likelihood within the linear range. Similar UMI counts, unique TCR numbers and clonal distributions were obtained with the pipeline and with MIGEC on one naive CD8 sample. Repertoires were searched for around 7,300 CMV-associated CDR3 sequences compiled from VDJdb and a published dataset. Starting from the raw public reads, TCRdb applied fastp trimming at Q25, assembled clones with MiXCR and retained in-frame beta chains. Rows are combined by CDR3 protein, so each entry shows the most common genes and DNA. V and J calls and clone size were set by TCRdb, not the authors. This sample gives 23,000 or so distinct CDR3 sequences in total; 8% to 13% of them show up just once. Of the sample, roughly 20% falls within the top ten clones.

Separate amplification of TCR alpha and beta chain libraries was performed from the second PCR step onward. Donor CMV status was determined by IFNgamma production from CD4+ T cells after overnight stimulation of fresh PBMCs with CMV viral lysate. CD4 T cells were positively selected using Miltenyi beads, after which CD8 T cells were positively selected from the CD4-negative fraction. Cells were stained for CD3, CD4, CD8, CD45RA, CD27 and a live/dead dye and were sorted on a BD Aria II into four subsets based on CD45RA and CD27. Blood was obtained from three healthy volunteers, and the blood from each volunteer was fractionated into CD4 and CD8 T cells and subsequently into four differentiation subsets. About 120 ml of peripheral blood was taken from each donor, and PBMC were separated by density-gradient centrifugation on Ficoll-Paque PLUS. Sorted cells were lysed in RLT buffer, after which RNA was extracted using a Qiagen RNeasy kit and stored at -80 degrees C.

This clonotype came up a few times. The target of this receptor is not known. Base qualities are missing; no much larger clone stands one base away. This TCR came from a human donor in good health. The chain is encoded by TRBV20-1 joined to TRBJ2-7, and 7 bases in between align with TRBD2. The sequencing sample was made of central memory CD8+ T cells from blood. The sample's cell subset or site, from its label and the paper: central memory, CD45RA- CD27+. Here is the DNA: TGCAGTGCTAGACGTAACCGGGACTACTACGAGCAGTACTTC. Translation gives CSARRNRDYYEQYF.